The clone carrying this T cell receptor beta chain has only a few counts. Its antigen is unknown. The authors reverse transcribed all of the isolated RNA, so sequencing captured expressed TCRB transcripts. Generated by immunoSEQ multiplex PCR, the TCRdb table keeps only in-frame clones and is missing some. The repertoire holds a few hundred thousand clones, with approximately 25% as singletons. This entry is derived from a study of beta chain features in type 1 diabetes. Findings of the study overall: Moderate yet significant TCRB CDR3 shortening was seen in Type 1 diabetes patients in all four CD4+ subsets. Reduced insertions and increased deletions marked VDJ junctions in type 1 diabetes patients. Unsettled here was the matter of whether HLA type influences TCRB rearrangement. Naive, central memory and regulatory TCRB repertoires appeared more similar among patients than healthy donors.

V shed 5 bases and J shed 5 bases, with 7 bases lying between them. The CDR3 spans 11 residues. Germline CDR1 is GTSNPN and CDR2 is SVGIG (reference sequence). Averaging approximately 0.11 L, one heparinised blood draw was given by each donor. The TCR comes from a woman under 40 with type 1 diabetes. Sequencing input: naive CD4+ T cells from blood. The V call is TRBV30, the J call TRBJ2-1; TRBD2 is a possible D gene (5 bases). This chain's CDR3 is CAWDYHNEQFF. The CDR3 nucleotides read TGTGCCTGGGACTACCACAATGAGCAGTTCTTC.